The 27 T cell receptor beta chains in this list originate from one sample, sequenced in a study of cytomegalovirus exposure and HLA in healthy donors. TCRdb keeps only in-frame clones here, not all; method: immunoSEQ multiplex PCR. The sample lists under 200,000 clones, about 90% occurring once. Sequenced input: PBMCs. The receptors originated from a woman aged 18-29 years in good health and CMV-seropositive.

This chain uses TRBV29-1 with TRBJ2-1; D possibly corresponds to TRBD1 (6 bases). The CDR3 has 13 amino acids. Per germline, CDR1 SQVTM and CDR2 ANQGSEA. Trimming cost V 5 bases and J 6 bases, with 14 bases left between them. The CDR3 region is CSVRTVPPNEQFF. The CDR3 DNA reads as TGCAGCGTTCGGACAGTGCCCCCCAATGAGCAGTTCTTC.

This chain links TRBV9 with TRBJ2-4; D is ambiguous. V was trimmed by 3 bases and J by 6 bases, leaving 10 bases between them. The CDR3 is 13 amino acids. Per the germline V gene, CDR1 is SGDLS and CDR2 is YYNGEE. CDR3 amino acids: CASSAPPRNIQYF. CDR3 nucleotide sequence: TGTGCCAGCAGCGCCCCCCCTAGAAACATTCAGTACTTC.

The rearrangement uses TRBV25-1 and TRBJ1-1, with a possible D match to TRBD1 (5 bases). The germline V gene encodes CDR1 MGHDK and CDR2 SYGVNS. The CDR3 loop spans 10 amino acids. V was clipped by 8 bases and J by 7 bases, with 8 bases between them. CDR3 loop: CASAQGEAFF. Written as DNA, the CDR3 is TGTGCCAGCGCCCAGGGTGAAGCTTTCTTT.

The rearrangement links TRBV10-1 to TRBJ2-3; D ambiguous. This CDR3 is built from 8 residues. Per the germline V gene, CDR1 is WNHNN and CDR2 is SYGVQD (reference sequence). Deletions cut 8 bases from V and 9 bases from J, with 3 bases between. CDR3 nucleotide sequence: TGCGCCAGCCCGACGCAGTATTTT. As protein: CASPTQYF.

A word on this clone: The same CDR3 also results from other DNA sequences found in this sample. CDR3 region: CASSLDRGTDTQYF. The DNA for the CDR3 is TGTGCCAGCAGCTTAGACAGGGGAACAGATACGCAGTATTTT. The chain recombines TRBV11-2 with TRBJ2-3; D is possibly TRBD1 (6 bases). The CDR3 sequence is 14 residues long. Germline V gives CDR1 SGHAT, CDR2 FQNNGV. The V gene lost 0 bases and the J gene lost 3 bases, with 7 bases spanning the gap.

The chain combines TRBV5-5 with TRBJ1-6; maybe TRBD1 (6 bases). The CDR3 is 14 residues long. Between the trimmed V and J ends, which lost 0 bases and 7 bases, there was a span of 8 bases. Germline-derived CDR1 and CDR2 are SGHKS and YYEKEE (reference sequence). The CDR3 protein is CASSLDRVNSPLHF. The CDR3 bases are TGTGCCAGCAGCTTGGACAGGGTAAATTCACCCCTCCACTTT.

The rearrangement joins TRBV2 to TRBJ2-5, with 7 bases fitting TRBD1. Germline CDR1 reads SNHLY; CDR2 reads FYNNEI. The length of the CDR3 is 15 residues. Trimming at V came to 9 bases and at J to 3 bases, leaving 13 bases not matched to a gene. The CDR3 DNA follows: TGTGCCAGAACCCGGTGGCCCGGGACAGAAGAGACCCAGTACTTC. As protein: CARTRWPGTEETQYF.

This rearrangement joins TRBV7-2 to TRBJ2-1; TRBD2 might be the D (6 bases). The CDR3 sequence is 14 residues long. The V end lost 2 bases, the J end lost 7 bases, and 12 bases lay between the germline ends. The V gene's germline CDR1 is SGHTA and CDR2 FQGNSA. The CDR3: CASSLTGDKNEQFF. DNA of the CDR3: TGTGCCAGCAGCTTAACGGGGGATAAGAATGAGCAGTTCTTC.

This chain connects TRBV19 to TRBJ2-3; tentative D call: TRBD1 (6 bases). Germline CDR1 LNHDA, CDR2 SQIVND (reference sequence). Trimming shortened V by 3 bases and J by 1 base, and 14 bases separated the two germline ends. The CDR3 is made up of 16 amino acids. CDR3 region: CASSMIQGLGTDTQYF. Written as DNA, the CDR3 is TGTGCCAGTAGTATGATACAGGGTTTGGGCACAGATACGCAGTATTTT. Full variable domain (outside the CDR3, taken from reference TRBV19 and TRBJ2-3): DGGITQSPKYLFRKEGQNVTLSCEQNLNHDAMYWYRQDPGQGLRLIYYSQIVNDFQKGDIAEGYSVSREKKESFPLTVTSAQKNPTAFYLCASSMIQGLGTDTQYFGPGTRLTVL.

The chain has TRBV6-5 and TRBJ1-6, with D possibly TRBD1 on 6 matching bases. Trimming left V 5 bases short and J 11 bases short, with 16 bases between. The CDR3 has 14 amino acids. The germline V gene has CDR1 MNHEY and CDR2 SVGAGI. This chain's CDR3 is CASSRWGGATPLHF. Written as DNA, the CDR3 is TGTGCCAGCAGTCGCTGGGGGGGGGCGACACCCCTCCACTTT.

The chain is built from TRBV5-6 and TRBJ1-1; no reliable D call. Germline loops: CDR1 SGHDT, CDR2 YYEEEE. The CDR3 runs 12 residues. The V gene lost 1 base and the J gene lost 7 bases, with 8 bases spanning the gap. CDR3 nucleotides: TGTGCCAGCAGCTTGATGGCCAATGAAGCTTTCTTT. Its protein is CASSLMANEAFF.

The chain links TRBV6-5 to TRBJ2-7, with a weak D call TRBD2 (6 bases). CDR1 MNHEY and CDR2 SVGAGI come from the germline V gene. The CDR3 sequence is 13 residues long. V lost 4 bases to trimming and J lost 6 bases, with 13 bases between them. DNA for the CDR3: TGTGCCAGCAGTTCCCTGACTAGTCCCGAGCAGTACTTC. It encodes CASSSLTSPEQYF.

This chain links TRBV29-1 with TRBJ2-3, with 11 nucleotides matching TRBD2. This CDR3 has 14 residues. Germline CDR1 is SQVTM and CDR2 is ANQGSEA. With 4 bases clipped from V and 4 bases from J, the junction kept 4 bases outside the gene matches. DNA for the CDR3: TGCAGCGTTGGACCTAGCGGGGGGCCAGATACGCAGTATTTT. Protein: CSVGPSGGPDTQYF.

This CDR3 reads CAISEDSLSYEQYF. The DNA for the CDR3 is TGTGCCATCAGTGAGGACAGCCTCTCCTACGAGCAGTACTTC. V is TRBV10-3 and J is TRBJ2-7; D perhaps matches TRBD1 (5 bases). V was shortened by 2 bases and J by 0 bases, with 8 bases between the two germline ends. CDR3 length equals 14 residues. The germline V gene encodes CDR1 ENHRY and CDR2 SYGVKD.

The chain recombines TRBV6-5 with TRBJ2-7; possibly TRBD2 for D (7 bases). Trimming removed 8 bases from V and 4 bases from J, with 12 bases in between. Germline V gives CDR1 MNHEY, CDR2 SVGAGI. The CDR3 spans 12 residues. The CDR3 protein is CASWAGAYEQYF. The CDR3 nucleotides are TGTGCCAGCTGGGCGGGGGCTTACGAGCAGTACTTC.

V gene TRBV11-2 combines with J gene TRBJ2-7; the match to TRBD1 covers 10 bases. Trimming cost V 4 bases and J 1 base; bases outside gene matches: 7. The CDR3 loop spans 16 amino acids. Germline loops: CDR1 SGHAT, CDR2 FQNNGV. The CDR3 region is CASSSYRDRGSYEQYF. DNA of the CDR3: TGTGCCAGCAGCTCTTACCGGGACAGGGGTTCCTACGAGCAGTACTTC.

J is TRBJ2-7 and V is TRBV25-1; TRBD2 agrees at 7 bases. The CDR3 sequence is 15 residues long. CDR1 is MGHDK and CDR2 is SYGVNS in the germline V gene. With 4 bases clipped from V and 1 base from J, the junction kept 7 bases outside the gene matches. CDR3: CASSGRLAVSYEQYF. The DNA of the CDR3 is TGTGCCAGCAGTGGACGACTAGCCGTATCCTACGAGCAGTACTTC.

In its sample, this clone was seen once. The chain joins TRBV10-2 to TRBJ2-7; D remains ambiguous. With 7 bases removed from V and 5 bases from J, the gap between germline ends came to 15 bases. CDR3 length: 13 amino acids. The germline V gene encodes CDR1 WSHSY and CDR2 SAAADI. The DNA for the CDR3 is TGCGCCAGCACCCCCAATCAGGTCGACGAGCAGTACTTC. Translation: CASTPNQVDEQYF.

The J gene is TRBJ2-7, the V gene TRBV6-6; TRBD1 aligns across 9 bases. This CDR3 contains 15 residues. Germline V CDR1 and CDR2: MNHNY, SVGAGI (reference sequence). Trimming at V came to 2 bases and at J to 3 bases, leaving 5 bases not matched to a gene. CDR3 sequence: CASSYLPGQGYEQYF. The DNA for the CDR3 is TGTGCCAGCAGTTACCTACCGGGACAGGGCTACGAGCAGTACTTC.

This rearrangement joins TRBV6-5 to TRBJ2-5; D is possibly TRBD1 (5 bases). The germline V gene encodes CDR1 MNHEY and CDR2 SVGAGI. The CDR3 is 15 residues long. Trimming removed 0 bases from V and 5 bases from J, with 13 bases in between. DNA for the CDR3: TGTGCCAGCAGTTACTCGATGGTAGGGGTGGAGACCCAGTACTTC. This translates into CASSYSMVGVETQYF.

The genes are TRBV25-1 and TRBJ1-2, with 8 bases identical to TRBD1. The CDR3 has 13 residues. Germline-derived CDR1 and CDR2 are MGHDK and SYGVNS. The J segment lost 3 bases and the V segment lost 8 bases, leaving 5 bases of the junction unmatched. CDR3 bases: TGTGCCAGCTGGGCGACAGGGGACTATGGCTACACCTTC. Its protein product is CASWATGDYGYTF.

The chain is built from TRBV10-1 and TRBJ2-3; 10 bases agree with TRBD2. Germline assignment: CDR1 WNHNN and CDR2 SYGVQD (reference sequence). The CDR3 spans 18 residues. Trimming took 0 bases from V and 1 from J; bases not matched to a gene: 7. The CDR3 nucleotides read TGCGCCAGCAGTGAGTCGGCTAGCGGGGGTGCCGGCACAGATACGCAGTATTTT. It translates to CASSESASGGAGTDTQYF.

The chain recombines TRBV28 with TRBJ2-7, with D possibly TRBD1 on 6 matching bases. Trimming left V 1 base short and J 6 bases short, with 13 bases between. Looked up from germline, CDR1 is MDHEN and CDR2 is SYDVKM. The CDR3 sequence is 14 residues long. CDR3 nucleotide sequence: TGTGCCAGCAGTTTATCCCCGGAAGGGGGCGAGCAGTACTTC. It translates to CASSLSPEGGEQYF.

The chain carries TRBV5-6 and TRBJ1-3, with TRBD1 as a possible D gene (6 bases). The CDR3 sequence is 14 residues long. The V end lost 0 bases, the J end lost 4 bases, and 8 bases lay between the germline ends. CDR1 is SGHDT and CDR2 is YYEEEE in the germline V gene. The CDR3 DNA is TGTGCCAGCAGCTTGGTAGACAGGGGAAACACCATATATTTT. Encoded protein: CASSLVDRGNTIYF.

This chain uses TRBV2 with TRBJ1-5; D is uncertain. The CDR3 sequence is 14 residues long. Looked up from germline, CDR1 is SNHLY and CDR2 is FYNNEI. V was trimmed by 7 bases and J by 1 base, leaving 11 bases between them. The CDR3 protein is CASTELASNQPQHF. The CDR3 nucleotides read TGTGCCAGCACCGAACTAGCGAGCAATCAGCCCCAGCATTTT.

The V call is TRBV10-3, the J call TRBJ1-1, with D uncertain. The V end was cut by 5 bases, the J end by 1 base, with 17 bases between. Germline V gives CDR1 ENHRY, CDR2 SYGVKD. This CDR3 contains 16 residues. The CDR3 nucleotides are TGTGCCATCAGTCTCGCCACGGGAGTGAGGAACACTGAAGCTTTCTTT. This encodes CAISLATGVRNTEAFF.

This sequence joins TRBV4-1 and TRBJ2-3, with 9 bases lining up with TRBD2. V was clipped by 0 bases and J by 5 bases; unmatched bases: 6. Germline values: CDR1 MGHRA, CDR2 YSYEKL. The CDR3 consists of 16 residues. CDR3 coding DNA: TGCGCCAGCAGCCAAGAGTCTAGCGGGGTAGAAGATACGCAGTATTTT. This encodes CASSQESSGVEDTQYF.